A selection of T cell receptor beta chains follows, all from one sample in a study of blood T cells in healthy people across ages. TCRdb re-derived calls from the 5' RACE reads in MiXCR, one entry per CDR3 protein. The data hold fewer than 1 million distinct CDR3 sequences, with around two fifths observed a single time. Sequences were obtained from blood. These receptors all come from a man between 60 and 70 years old in good health. Each CDR3 is given with its conserved first and last residue. A D gene is named only where the DNA matches it firmly. Size is omitted from some rows. Given values are once, few, many or a class for expanded clones.

D gene,J gene,clone size,V gene,CDR3 protein,CDR3 DNA
.,TRBJ1-1,.,TRBV9,CASSVVGPDTEAFF,TGCGCCAGCAGCGTAGTAGGGCCGGACACTGAAGCTTTCTTT
.,TRBJ2-1,.,TRBV29-1,CSVEDSGYEQFF,TGCAGCGTTGAAGATAGTGGGTATGAGCAGTTCTTC
.,TRBJ2-5,many,TRBV3-1,CASSQELQETQYF,TGTGCCAGCAGCCAAGAGCTACAAGAGACCCAGTACTTC
TRBD2,TRBJ2-1,once,TRBV5-4,CASSFWASGGAGNEQFF,TGTGCCAGCAGCTTTTGGGCTAGCGGGGGGGCTGGCAATGAGCAGTTCTTC
.,TRBJ1-6,few,TRBV25-1,CASTLGVYNSPLHF,TGTGCCAGCACCCTTGGGGTCTATAATTCACCCCTCCACTTT
TRBD2,TRBJ2-1,few,TRBV20-1,CSARESGGGYNEQFF,TGCAGTGCTAGAGAAAGCGGGGGTGGCTACAATGAGCAGTTCTTC
.,TRBJ2-3,few,TRBV20-1,CSAHRGARTDTQYF,TGCAGTGCCCACCGGGGGGCGCGCACAGATACGCAGTATTTT
.,TRBJ2-3,.,TRBV9,CASSVADTHTDAQYF,TGTGCCAGCAGCGTAGCCGACACACACACAGATGCGCAGTATTTT
.,TRBJ2-1,once,TRBV6-5,CASSYLGQTNNEQFF,TGTGCCAGCAGTTACTTAGGGCAGACTAACAATGAGCAGTTCTTC
.,TRBJ1-6,.,TRBV7-2,CASSSSGGYSPLHF,TGTGCCAGCAGCTCTTCAGGAGGGTATTCACCCCTCCACTTT
.,TRBJ2-3,.,TRBV3-1,CASNLLLDSIDTQYF,TGTGCCAGCAACCTACTACTGGATTCTATAGATACGCAGTATTTT
.,TRBJ1-1,.,TRBV14,CASSPSGRVGTEAFF,TGTGCCAGCAGCCCCTCGGGGAGGGTAGGGACTGAAGCTTTCTTT
TRBD2,TRBJ2-7,few,TRBV3-1,CASSPRTSGVYEQYF,TGTGCCAGCAGCCCCCGGACTAGCGGGGTCTACGAGCAGTACTTC
.,TRBJ2-7,.,TRBV5-5,CASSVVTHYEQYF,TGTGCCAGCAGCGTGGTCACACACTACGAGCAGTACTTC
TRBD1,TRBJ1-1,once,TRBV5-1,CASSHALGTGDTEAFF,TGCGCCAGCAGCCACGCACTCGGGACAGGGGACACTGAAGCTTTCTTT
TRBD1,TRBJ2-4,few,TRBV19,CASSRGQLAKNIQYF,TGTGCCAGTAGTAGGGGACAGCTAGCCAAAAACATTCAGTACTTC
.,TRBJ2-3,few,TRBV24-1,CATSDPLEQGKETDTQYF,TGTGCCACCAGTGACCCCTTAGAACAGGGAAAAGAAACAGATACGCAGTATTTT
.,TRBJ2-7,.,TRBV6-5,CASSYKQRYEQYF,TGTGCCAGCAGTTACAAGCAGCGTTACGAGCAGTACTTC
.,TRBJ2-7,.,TRBV27,CASSLAYIPFEQYF,TGTGCCAGCAGTTTAGCGTACATCCCCTTCGAGCAGTACTTC
.,TRBJ1-5,.,TRBV12-3/TRBV12-4,CASSDRQNQPQHF,TGTGCCAGCAGTGACAGGCAAAATCAGCCCCAGCATTTT
TRBD1,TRBJ1-5,.,TRBV12-3/TRBV12-4,CASSGQGKRLQHF,TGTGCCAGCAGTGGACAGGGGAAGCGGCTCCAGCATTTT
.,TRBJ1-2,few,TRBV4-3,CASSQDEGPYGYTF,TGCGCCAGCAGCCAAGATGAGGGGCCGTATGGCTACACCTTC
.,TRBJ2-1,.,TRBV29-1,CSVDGGLQETQFF,TGCAGCGTTGATGGAGGCCTCCAAGAGACCCAGTTCTTC
.,TRBJ1-2,.,TRBV20-1,CSAVGGGYGYTF,TGCAGTGCGGTCGGGGGTGGCTATGGCTACACCTTC
.,TRBJ2-1,many,TRBV10-3,CAIADDLWDEQFF,TGTGCCATCGCGGACGACCTCTGGGATGAGCAGTTCTTC
.,TRBJ2-7,few,TRBV20-1,CSAREPGDRYEQYF,TGCAGTGCTAGAGAACCAGGAGATCGCTACGAGCAGTACTTC
TRBD1,TRBJ1-2,.,TRBV25-1,CTSSFYRGDGYGYTF,TGTACCAGCAGTTTCTACAGGGGGGACGGCTATGGCTACACCTTC
.,TRBJ2-7,.,TRBV6-2/TRBV6-3,CASRAPGTSSLETRYF,TGTGCCAGCAGAGCCCCCGGGACCAGCAGTCTAGAGACCCGGTACTTC
.,TRBJ1-5,.,TRBV5-6,CASSRRMTGDSNQPQHF,TGTGCCAGCAGCCGAAGGATGACAGGCGATAGCAATCAGCCCCAGCATTTT
.,TRBJ2-7,.,TRBV27,CASSPWTAYEQYF,TGTGCCAGCAGTCCGTGGACAGCCTACGAGCAGTACTTC
.,TRBJ2-3,.,TRBV5-1,CASSLEVGGPVDTQYF,TGCGCCAGCAGCTTGGAGGTGGGGGGGCCGGTAGATACGCAGTATTTT
.,TRBJ1-2,.,TRBV9,CASSVGEAEGYTF,TGTGCCAGCAGCGTAGGTGAGGCAGAGGGCTACACCTTC
TRBD1,TRBJ2-5,few,TRBV9,CASSASGQGDQETQYF,TGTGCCAGCAGCGCCTCGGGACAGGGGGACCAAGAGACCCAGTACTTC
.,TRBJ2-5,.,TRBV20-1,CSARGNTGAVGTQYF,TGCAGTGCTAGAGGGAACACGGGGGCGGTGGGGACCCAGTACTTC
.,TRBJ1-1,once,TRBV29-1,CSVGGPEAFF,TGCAGCGTTGGAGGCCCTGAAGCTTTCTTT
TRBD1,TRBJ1-2,.,TRBV6-1,CASSAQGASGYTF,TGTGCCAGCAGTGCACAGGGGGCGTCTGGCTACACCTTC
.,TRBJ1-1,many,TRBV12-3/TRBV12-4,CASSLGKNTEAFF,TGTGCCAGCAGTTTAGGGAAGAACACTGAAGCTTTCTTT
.,TRBJ2-1,many,TRBV6-2/TRBV6-3,CASSTGPEGDNEQFF,TGTGCCAGCAGTACTGGACCCGAAGGTGACAATGAGCAGTTCTTC
.,TRBJ2-5,many,TRBV11-2,CASSFGGQWRETQYF,TGTGCCAGCAGCTTCGGGGGTCAATGGCGAGAGACCCAGTACTTC
.,TRBJ1-1,.,TRBV6-1,CASKIIDAGEAFF,TGTGCCAGCAAGATAATAGACGCGGGGGAAGCTTTCTTT
.,TRBJ2-1,few,TRBV4-1,CASSPPGGGHNEQFF,TGCGCCAGCAGCCCCCCCGGGGGTGGGCACAATGAGCAGTTCTTC
TRBD2,TRBJ2-7,.,TRBV7-2,CASSPRTSGLSYEQYF,TGTGCCAGCAGCCCGAGGACTAGCGGGCTTTCCTACGAGCAGTACTTC
.,TRBJ1-2,.,TRBV19,CASNSQGNYGYTF,TGTGCCAGTAATTCCCAGGGGAACTATGGCTACACCTTC
.,TRBJ1-1,.,TRBV15,CATSNIKGLNTEAFF,TGTGCCACCAGCAATATAAAGGGCTTGAACACTGAAGCTTTCTTT
TRBD2,TRBJ2-3,.,TRBV20-1,CSARPREGKSDTQYF,TGCAGTGCTAGACCCCGGGAGGGCAAATCCGATACGCAGTATTTT
TRBD2,TRBJ2-5,.,TRBV6-2/TRBV6-3,CASSPAETSGEGETQYF,TGTGCCAGCAGTCCGGCGGAGACTAGCGGGGAGGGGGAGACCCAGTACTTC
.,TRBJ1-2,.,TRBV18,CASSPQGPGANYGYTF,TGTGCCAGCTCACCTCAGGGGCCAGGAGCTAACTATGGCTACACCTTC
TRBD2,TRBJ2-5,.,TRBV5-1,CASRASGGATFETQYF,TGCGCCAGCAGAGCTAGCGGGGGGGCCACGTTCGAGACCCAGTACTTC
TRBD1,TRBJ2-5,.,TRBV20-1,CSARDFRTGGQETQYF,TGCAGTGCTAGAGATTTCAGGACAGGGGGCCAAGAGACCCAGTACTTC
.,TRBJ2-5,.,TRBV5-5,CASTIGTAAYNEQYF,TGTGCCAGCACCATTGGGACCGCCGCCTACAATGAGCAGTACTTC